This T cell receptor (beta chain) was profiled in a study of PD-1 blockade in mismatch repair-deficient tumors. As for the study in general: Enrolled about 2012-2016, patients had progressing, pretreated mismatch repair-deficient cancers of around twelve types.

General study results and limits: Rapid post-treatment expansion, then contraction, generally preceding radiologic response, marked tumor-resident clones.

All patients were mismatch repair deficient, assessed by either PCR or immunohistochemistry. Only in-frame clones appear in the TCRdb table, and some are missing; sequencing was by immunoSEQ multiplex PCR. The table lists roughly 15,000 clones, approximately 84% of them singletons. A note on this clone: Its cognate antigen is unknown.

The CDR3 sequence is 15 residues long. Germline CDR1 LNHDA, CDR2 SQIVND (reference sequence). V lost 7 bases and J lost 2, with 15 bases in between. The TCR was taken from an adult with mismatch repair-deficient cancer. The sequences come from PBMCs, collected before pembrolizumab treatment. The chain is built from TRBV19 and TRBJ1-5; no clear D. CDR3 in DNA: TGTGCCAGTACCGGCGGCAGGTGGGGCAATCAGCCCCAGCATTTT. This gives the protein CASTGGRWGNQPQHF.